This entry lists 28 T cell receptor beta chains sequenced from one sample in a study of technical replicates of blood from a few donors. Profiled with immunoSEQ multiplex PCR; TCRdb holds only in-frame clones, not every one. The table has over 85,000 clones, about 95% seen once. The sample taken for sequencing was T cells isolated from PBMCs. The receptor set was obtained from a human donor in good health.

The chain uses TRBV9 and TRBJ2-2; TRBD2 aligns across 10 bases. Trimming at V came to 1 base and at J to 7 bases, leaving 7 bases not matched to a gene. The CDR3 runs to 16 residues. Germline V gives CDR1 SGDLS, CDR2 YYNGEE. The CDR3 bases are TGTGCCAGCAGCGTAAGAGGAGCGGGAGGGAACGGGGAGCTGTTTTTT. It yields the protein CASSVRGAGGNGELFF.

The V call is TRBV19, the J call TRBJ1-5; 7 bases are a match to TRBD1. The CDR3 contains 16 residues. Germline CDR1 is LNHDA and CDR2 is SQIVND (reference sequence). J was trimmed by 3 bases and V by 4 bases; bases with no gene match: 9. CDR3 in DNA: TGTGCCAGTAGTAGAGTGACAGGGTTCTCCAATCAGCCCCAGCATTTT. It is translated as CASSRVTGFSNQPQHF. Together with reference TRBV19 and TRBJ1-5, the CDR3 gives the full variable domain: DGGITQSPKYLFRKEGQNVTLSCEQNLNHDAMYWYRQDPGQGLRLIYYSQIVNDFQKGDIAEGYSVSREKKESFPLTVTSAQKNPTAFYLCASSRVTGFSNQPQHFGDGTRLSIL.

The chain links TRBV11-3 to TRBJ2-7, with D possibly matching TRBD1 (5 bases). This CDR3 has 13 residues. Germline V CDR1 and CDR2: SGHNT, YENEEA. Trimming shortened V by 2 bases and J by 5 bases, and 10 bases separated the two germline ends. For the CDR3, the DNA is TGTGCCAGCAGCTTACTACAGGTCCACGAGCAGTACTTC. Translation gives CASSLLQVHEQYF.

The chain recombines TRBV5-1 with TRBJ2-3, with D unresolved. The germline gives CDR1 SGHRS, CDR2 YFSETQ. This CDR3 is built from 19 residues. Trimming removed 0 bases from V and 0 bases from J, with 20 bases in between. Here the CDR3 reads CASSLEIGLRPSSTDTQYF. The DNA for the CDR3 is TGCGCCAGCAGCTTGGAGATTGGGCTACGGCCATCCAGCACAGATACGCAGTATTTT. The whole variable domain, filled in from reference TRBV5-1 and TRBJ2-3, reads KAGVTQTPRYLIKTRGQQVTLSCSPISGHRSVSWYQQTPGQGLQFLFEYFSETQRNKGNFPGRFSGRQFSNSRSEMNVSTLELGDSALYLCASSLEIGLRPSSTDTQYFGPGTRLTVL.

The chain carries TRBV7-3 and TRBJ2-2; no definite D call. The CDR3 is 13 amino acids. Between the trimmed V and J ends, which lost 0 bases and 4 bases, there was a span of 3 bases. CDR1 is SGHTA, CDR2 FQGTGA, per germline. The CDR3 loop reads CASSLTSTGELFF. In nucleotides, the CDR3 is TGTGCCAGCAGCTTAACGAGCACCGGGGAGCTGTTTTTT.

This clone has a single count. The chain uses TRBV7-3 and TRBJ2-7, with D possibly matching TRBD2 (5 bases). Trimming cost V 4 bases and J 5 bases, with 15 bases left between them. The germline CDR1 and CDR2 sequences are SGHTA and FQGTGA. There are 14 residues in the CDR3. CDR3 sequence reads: CASSYGAAGHEQYF. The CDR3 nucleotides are TGTGCCAGCAGCTATGGAGCGGCCGGCCACGAGCAGTACTTC.

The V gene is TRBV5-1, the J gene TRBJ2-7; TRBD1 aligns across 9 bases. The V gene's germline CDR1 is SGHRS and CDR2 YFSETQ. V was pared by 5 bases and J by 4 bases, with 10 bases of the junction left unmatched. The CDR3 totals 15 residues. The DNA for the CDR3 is TGCGCCAGCAGTTCTACGACAGGGGGAGAGTACGAGCAGTACTTC. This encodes CASSSTTGGEYEQYF.

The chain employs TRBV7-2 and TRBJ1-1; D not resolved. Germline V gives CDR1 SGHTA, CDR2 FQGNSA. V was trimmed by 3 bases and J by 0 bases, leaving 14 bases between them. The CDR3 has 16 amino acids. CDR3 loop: CASSLSGLGMNTEAFF. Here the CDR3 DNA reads TGTGCCAGCAGCTTGAGCGGACTAGGGATGAACACTGAAGCTTTCTTT.

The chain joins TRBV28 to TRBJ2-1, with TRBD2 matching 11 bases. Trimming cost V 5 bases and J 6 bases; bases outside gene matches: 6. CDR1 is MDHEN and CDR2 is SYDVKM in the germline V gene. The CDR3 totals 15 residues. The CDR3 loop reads CASSVAGGPLNEQFF. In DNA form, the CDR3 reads TGTGCCAGCAGTGTAGCGGGAGGGCCTCTCAATGAGCAGTTCTTC.

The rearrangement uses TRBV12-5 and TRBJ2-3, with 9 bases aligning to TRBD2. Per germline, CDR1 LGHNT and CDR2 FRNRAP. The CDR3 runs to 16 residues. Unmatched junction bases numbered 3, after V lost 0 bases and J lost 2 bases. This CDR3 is CASGLVAGGFTDTQYF. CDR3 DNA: TGTGCTAGTGGTTTGGTAGCGGGAGGATTCACAGATACGCAGTATTTT.

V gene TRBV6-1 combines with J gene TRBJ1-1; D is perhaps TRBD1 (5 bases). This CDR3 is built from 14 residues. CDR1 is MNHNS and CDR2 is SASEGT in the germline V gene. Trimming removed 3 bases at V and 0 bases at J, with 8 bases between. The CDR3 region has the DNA TGTGCCAGCAGTGAGTACAGGCTGAACACTGAAGCTTTCTTT. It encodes CASSEYRLNTEAFF.

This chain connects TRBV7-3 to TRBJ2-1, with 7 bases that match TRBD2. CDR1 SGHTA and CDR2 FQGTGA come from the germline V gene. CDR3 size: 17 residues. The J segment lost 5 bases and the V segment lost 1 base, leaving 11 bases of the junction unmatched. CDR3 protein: CASSLNPRGGRNNEQFF. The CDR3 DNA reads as TGTGCCAGCAGCTTAAACCCCCGTGGCGGGAGAAACAATGAGCAGTTCTTC.

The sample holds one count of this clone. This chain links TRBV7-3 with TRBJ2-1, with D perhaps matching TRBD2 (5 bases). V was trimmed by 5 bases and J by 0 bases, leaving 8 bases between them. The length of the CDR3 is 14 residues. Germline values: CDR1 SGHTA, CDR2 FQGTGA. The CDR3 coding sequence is TGTGCCAGCAGCCCGGAGGACTCCTACAATGAGCAGTTCTTC. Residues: CASSPEDSYNEQFF.

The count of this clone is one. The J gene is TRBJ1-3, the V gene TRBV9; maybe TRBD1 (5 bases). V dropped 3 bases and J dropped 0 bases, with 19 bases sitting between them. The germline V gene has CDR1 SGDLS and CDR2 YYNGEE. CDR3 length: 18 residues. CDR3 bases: TGTGCCAGCAGCGCCGGAGGGGTCTTACATAGCTCTGGAAACACCATATATTTT. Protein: CASSAGGVLHSSGNTIYF.

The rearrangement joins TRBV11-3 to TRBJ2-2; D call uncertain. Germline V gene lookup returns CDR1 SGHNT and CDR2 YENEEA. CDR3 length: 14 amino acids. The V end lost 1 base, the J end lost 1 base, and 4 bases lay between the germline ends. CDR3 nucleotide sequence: TGTGCCAGCAGCTTAGGCGGGAACACCGGGGAGCTGTTTTTT. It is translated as CASSLGGNTGELFF.

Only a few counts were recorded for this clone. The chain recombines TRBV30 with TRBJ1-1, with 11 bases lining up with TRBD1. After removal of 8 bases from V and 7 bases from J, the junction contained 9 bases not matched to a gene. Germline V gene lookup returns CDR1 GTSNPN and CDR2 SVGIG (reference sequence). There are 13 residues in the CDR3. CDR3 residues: CAQGQGAPSEAFF. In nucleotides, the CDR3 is TGTGCCCAAGGACAGGGGGCGCCGAGTGAAGCTTTCTTT.

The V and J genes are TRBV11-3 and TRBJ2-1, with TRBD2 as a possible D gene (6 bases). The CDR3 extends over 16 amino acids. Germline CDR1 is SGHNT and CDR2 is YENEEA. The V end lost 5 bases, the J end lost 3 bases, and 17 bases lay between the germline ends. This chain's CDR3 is CASSLGETSFYNEQFF. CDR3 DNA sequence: TGTGCCAGCAGCCTAGGGGAAACTAGCTTCTACAATGAGCAGTTCTTC.

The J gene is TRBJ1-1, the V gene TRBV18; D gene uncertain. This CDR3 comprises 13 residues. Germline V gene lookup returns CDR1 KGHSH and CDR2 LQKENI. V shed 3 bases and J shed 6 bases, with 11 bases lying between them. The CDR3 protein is CASSPSQDPEAFF. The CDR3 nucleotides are TGTGCCAGCTCACCCTCTCAGGATCCTGAAGCTTTCTTT.

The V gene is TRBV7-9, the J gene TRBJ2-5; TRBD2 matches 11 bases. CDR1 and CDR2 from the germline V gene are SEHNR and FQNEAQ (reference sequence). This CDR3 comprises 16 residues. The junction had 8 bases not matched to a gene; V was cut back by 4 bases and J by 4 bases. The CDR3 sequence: CASSYRLAGGPETQYF. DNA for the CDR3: TGTGCCAGCAGCTACAGGCTAGCGGGAGGACCAGAGACCCAGTACTTC.

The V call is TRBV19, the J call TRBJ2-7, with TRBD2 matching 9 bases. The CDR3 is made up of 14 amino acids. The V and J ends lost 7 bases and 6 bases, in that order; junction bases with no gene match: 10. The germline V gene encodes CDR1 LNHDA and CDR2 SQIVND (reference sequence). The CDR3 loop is CASNPKSSGGEQYF. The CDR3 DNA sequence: TGTGCCAGTAACCCCAAGAGTAGCGGGGGCGAGCAGTACTTC.

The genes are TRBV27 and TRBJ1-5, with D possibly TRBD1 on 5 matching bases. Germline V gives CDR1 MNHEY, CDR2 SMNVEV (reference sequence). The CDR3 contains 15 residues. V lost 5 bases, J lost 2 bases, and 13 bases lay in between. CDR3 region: CASSPGGFGNQPQHF. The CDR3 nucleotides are TGTGCCAGCAGTCCTGGGGGGTTCGGCAATCAGCCCCAGCATTTT.

In DNA, the CDR3 is TGTGCCAGCAGTTTATCGGATAAGTACAGGGGGAATTCACCCCTCCACTTT. Translating it yields CASSLSDKYRGNSPLHF. This sequence joins TRBV27 and TRBJ1-6; TRBD1 matches 8 bases. This CDR3 region has 17 residues. V lost 0 bases and J lost 7; bases outside the gene matches: 8. Per germline, CDR1 MNHEY and CDR2 SMNVEV (reference sequence).

CDR3 bases: TGTGCCAGCAGCTTAGGGGGGACTAACGAGCAGTACTTC. Translating gives CASSLGGTNEQYF. The J gene is TRBJ2-7, the V gene TRBV5-6, with D possibly TRBD2 on 7 matching bases. Germline CDR1 is SGHDT and CDR2 is YYEEEE. The CDR3 length is 13 residues. V was trimmed by 2 bases and J by 5 bases, leaving 11 bases between them.

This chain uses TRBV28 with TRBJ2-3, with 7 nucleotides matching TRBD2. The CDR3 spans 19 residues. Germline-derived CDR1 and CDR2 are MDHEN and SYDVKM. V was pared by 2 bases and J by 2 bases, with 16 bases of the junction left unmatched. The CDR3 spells CASSLLAGDGGEDTDTQYF. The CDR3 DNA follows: TGTGCCAGCAGTTTACTCGCGGGAGACGGAGGGGAGGACACAGATACGCAGTATTTT.

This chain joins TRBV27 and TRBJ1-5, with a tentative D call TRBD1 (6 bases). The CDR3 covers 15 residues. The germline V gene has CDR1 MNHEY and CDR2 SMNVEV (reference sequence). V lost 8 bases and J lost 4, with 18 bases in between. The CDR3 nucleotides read TGTGCCAGCGATCCCTTAGGGCAGGGGAATCAGCCCCAGCATTTT. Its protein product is CASDPLGQGNQPQHF.

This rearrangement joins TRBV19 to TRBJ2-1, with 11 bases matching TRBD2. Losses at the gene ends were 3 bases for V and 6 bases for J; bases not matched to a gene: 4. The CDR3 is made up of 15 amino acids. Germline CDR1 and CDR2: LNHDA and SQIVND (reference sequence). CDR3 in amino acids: CASSMSLAGGNEQFF. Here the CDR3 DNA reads TGTGCCAGTAGTATGTCCCTAGCGGGAGGCAATGAGCAGTTCTTC. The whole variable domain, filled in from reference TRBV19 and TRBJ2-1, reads DGGITQSPKYLFRKEGQNVTLSCEQNLNHDAMYWYRQDPGQGLRLIYYSQIVNDFQKGDIAEGYSVSREKKESFPLTVTSAQKNPTAFYLCASSMSLAGGNEQFFGPGTRLTVL.

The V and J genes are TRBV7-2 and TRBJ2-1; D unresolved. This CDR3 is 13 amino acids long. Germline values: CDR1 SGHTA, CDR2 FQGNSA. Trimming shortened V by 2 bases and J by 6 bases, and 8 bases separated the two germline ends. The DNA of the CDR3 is TGTGCCAGCAGCTTATACCGGTCCAATGAGCAGTTCTTC. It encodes CASSLYRSNEQFF.

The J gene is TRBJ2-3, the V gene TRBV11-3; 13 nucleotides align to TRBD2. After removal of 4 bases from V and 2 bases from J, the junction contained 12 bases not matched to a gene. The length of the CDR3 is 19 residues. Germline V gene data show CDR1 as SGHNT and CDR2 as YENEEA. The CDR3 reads CASSSHAGTSGEVTDTQYF. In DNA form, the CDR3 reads TGTGCCAGCAGCTCGCACGCCGGGACTAGCGGGGAAGTCACAGATACGCAGTATTTT. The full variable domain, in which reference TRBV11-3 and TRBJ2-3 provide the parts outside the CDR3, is EAGVVQSPRYKIIEKKQPVAFWCNPISGHNTLYWYLQNLGQGPELLIRYENEEAVDDSQLPKDRFSAERLKGVDSTLKIQPAELGDSAVYLCASSSHAGTSGEVTDTQYFGPGTRLTVL.